Listed below are T cell receptor beta chains from one sample, sequenced in a study of HIV-infected children after antiretroviral therapy interruption. MiXCR, run by TCRdb on the 3' RACE reads, gives a single entry per CDR3 protein. The sample consists of fewer than 45,000 distinct CDR3 sequences, about 6% of them appearing once. Here the sequenced sample was CD45RA+ CD4+ T cells from PBMCs, pooled from several time points, taken from a donor given antiretroviral therapy, either interrupted or continuous. The receptors originated from a pool of human donors with HIV. Both conserved end residues are part of each CDR3. Fields, in order: V gene, J gene, clone size, D gene, CDR3 protein, CDR3 DNA. D genes are given only for firm matches. Some rows mark clone size as missing; the rest say once, few, many or name a class of expanded clone.

TRBV29-1	TRBJ2-3	many	-	CSSLGVFTDTQYF	TGCAGCTCTCTCGGCGTATTCACAGATACGCAGTATTTT
TRBV3-2	TRBJ2-5	many	-	CASSRGDRPQETQYF	TGTGCCAGCAGCCGCGGGGACAGGCCCCAAGAGACCCAGTACTTC
TRBV4-2	TRBJ2-5	many	TRBD1	CASSQTGTGGDQDTQYF	TGTGCCAGCAGCCAAACCGGGACAGGGGGCGACCAAGACACCCAGTACTTT
TRBV5-1	TRBJ2-7	few	-	CASSLAYRGASYEQYF	TGCGCCAGCAGCTTGGCCTACCGGGGCGCGTCCTACGAGCAGTACTTC
TRBV12-3/TRBV12-4	TRBJ2-2	many	-	CASSLRHSTGELFF	TGTGCCAGCAGTTTACGTCACAGCACCGGGGAGCTGTTTTTT
TRBV4-1	TRBJ2-5	medium-sized	-	CASSQGTGGQDTQYF	TGTGCCAGCAGCCAAGGGACTGGGGGTCAAGACACCCAGTACTTT
TRBV7-2	TRBJ2-7	many	-	CASSLASVGSRSYEQYF	TGTGCCAGCAGCTTAGCCTCGGTCGGAAGCCGCTCCTACGAGCAGTACTTC
TRBV11-1	TRBJ2-4	many	-	CASSLEGGQNTLYF	TGTGCCAGCAGTTTAGAGGGGGGTCAAAACACCTTGTACTTT
TRBV25-1	TRBJ1-1	many	-	CASSDENFEAFF	TGTGCCAGCAGTGACGAAAATTTTGAAGCTTTCTTT
TRBV4-1	TRBJ2-7	many	TRBD2	CASSQGLAGEGEQYF	TGCGCCAGCAGCCAAGGACTAGCGGGAGAAGGCGAGCAGTACTTC
TRBV15	TRBJ2-3	many	-	CATSRDILEGRTDTQYF	TGTGCCACCAGCAGAGATATTTTGGAGGGCCGCACAGATACGCAGTATTTT
TRBV7-2	TRBJ2-1	many	TRBD2	CASSSGGISYNEQFF	TGTGCCAGCAGTAGCGGGGGGATCAGCTACAATGAGCAGTTCTTC
TRBV3-1	TRBJ1-5	few	-	CASSQDRGRGDQPQHF	TGTGCCAGCAGCCAAGACCGGGGACGTGGGGATCAGCCCCAGCATTTT
TRBV5-1	TRBJ2-1	few	TRBD2	CASSLALAGPHPYNEQFF	TGCGCCAGCAGCTTGGCGCTAGCGGGACCTCACCCCTACAATGAGCAGTTCTTC
TRBV24-1	TRBJ2-1	-	-	CATSPAGAKNNEQFF	TGTGCCACCAGTCCGGCGGGGGCGAAAAACAATGAGCAGTTCTTC
TRBV27	TRBJ2-7	few	-	CASSLGVVGYEQYF	TGTGCCAGCAGTCTAGGAGTTGTGGGTTACGAGCAGTACTTC
TRBV11-2	TRBJ2-6	many	-	CASSFDGLSGANVLTF	TGTGCCAGCAGCTTCGACGGGCTCTCTGGGGCCAACGTCCTGACTTTC
TRBV27	TRBJ1-6	-	-	CASSLRQAISSPLHF	TGTGCCAGCAGTTTACGACAGGCCATAAGCTCACCCCTCCACTTT
TRBV27	TRBJ1-2	-	-	CASSPRGITNYGYTF	TGTGCCAGCAGCCCTCGGGGCATAACTAACTATGGCTACACCTTC
TRBV6-6	TRBJ2-7	many	-	CASSYSSEYEQYF	TGTGCCAGCAGTTACTCTTCCGAGTACGAGCAGTACTTC
TRBV28	TRBJ2-3	many	-	CASSSEVGTDTQYF	TGTGCCAGCAGCTCCGAGGTCGGTACAGATACGCAGTATTTT
TRBV6-5	TRBJ2-3	many	-	CASSYSLFVDTQYF	TGTGCCAGCAGTTACTCGCTGTTTGTAGATACGCAGTATTTT
TRBV6-1	TRBJ2-1	many	-	CASSEGRPNYNEQFF	TGTGCCAGCAGTGAGGGCAGACCGAACTACAATGAGCAGTTCTTC
TRBV6-2/TRBV6-3	TRBJ2-1	few	-	CASSYRGESYNEQFF	TGTGCCAGCAGTTACCGAGGGGAGTCCTACAATGAGCAGTTCTTC
TRBV5-1	TRBJ1-2	few	-	CASSLGDYGYTF	TGCGCCAGCAGCTTGGGAGACTATGGCTACACCTTC
TRBV7-2	TRBJ2-5	many	TRBD1	CASSRAQGAQETQYF	TGTGCCAGCAGCCGGGCCCAGGGGGCCCAAGAGACCCAGTACTTC
TRBV12-3/TRBV12-4	TRBJ2-5	many	-	CASSPGLGGQDTQYF	TGTGCAAGCAGCCCGGGACTGGGGGGGCAAGACACCCAGTACTTT
TRBV30	TRBJ2-5	many	-	CAWSWRIAETQYF	TGTGCCTGGAGTTGGCGAATAGCGGAGACCCAGTACTTC
TRBV27	TRBJ1-5	many	TRBD1	CASSFAQGTQPQHF	TGTGCCAGCAGCTTCGCACAGGGGACTCAGCCCCAGCATTTT
TRBV10-3	TRBJ2-7	-	TRBD1	CAISEEPGQGFSYEQYF	TGTGCCATCAGTGAGGAACCGGGACAGGGTTTCTCCTACGAGCAGTACTTC
TRBV28	TRBJ1-5	many	TRBD1	CASSLSGTGDQPQHF	TGTGCCAGCAGTTTATCCGGGACAGGGGACCAGCCCCAGCATTTT
TRBV29-1	TRBJ2-7	many	TRBD1	CSAGQGTYEQYF	TGCAGCGCCGGACAGGGGACCTACGAGCAGTACTTC
TRBV12-3/TRBV12-4	TRBJ2-7	-	-	CASSFIVGEQYF	TGTGCCAGCAGTTTTATTGTCGGCGAGCAGTACTTC
TRBV10-3	TRBJ1-2	medium-sized	-	CASGDLYFDYTF	TGTGCCAGCGGTGATCTTTACTTCGACTACACCTTC
TRBV6-6	TRBJ2-2	many	-	CASSYGTGELFF	TGTGCCAGCAGTTACGGGACCGGGGAGCTGTTTTTT
TRBV4-1	TRBJ2-5	few	-	CASSRKRDTGQETQYF	TGCGCCAGCAGCCGAAAAAGGGACACCGGACAAGAGACCCAGTACTTC
TRBV19	TRBJ1-1	many	-	CASSDGGGNTEVFF	TGTGCCAGCAGTGATGGGGGGGGAAACACAGAAGTCTTCTTT
TRBV11-3	TRBJ2-3	-	-	CASSHAGSTDTQYF	TGTGCCAGCAGCCACGCAGGGTCCACAGATACGCAGTATTTT
TRBV30	TRBJ1-1	many	-	CAWSVGAVTNTEAFF	TGTGCCTGGAGTGTAGGCGCGGTGACGAACACTGAAGCTTTCTTT
TRBV4-2	TRBJ2-1	many	-	CASSQGGGPLGGEQFF	TGTGCCAGCAGCCAAGGAGGCGGTCCACTCGGCGGTGAGCAGTTCTTC
TRBV7-2	TRBJ1-4	many	TRBD1	CASSSTGGDNEKLFF	TGTGCCAGCAGCTCCACAGGGGGGGACAATGAAAAACTGTTTTTT
TRBV7-9	TRBJ2-7	many	-	CASSRPEESSYEQYF	TGTGCCAGCAGCCGCCCCGAGGAGTCCTCCTACGAGCAGTACTTC
TRBV6-6	TRBJ2-7	few	-	CASRDSSYEQYF	TGTGCCAGCAGGGATTCTTCCTACGAGCAGTACTTC
TRBV3-1	TRBJ2-7	-	TRBD1	CASSQGTGSYEQYF	TGTGCCAGCAGCCAAGGGACAGGTTCCTACGAGCAGTACTTC
TRBV7-2	TRBJ2-7	many	-	CASSLAAGLKYEQYF	TGTGCCAGCAGCTTAGCGGCAGGTTTAAAGTACGAGCAGTACTTC
TRBV5-1	TRBJ2-7	many	-	CASSPGAGEQYF	TGCGCCAGCAGCCCTGGTGCGGGAGAGCAGTACTTC
TRBV18	TRBJ1-3	many	-	CASSTPGQGLGNTIYF	TGTGCCAGCTCAACCCCGGGCCAGGGGTTAGGAAACACCATATATTTT
TRBV9	TRBJ2-3	-	-	CASANWDGAPDTQYF	TGTGCCAGCGCTAATTGGGACGGGGCGCCAGATACGCAGTATTTT
TRBV28	TRBJ1-2	-	-	CASSPRRYNYGYTF	TGTGCCAGCAGCCCCCGTAGGTACAACTATGGCTACACCTTC
TRBV4-2	TRBJ2-1	medium-sized	-	CASSQDNYAEQFF	TGTGCCAGCAGCCAAGACAACTATGCTGAGCAGTTCTTC
TRBV7-8	TRBJ1-2	-	-	CATLPGIKGYGYTF	TGTGCCACCCTGCCGGGGATCAAGGGATATGGCTACACCTTC
TRBV27	TRBJ2-2	-	-	CASSFEGPNTGELFF	TGTGCCAGCAGTTTTGAGGGTCCGAACACCGGGGAGCTGTTTTTT
TRBV6-2/TRBV6-3	TRBJ2-7	few	-	CASSYNYEQYF	TGTGCCAGCAGTTACAACTACGAGCAGTACTTC